Below are 2 T cell receptor beta chains sequenced from a single sample in a study of PD-1 blockade in classical Hodgkin lymphoma (dated by TCRdb to about 2020). Library preparation was by the immunoSEQ multiplex PCR assay. TCRdb retrieved this table from immuneACCESS and kept in-frame rearrangements only. Not all clones are present; in checked studies, unresolved V genes account for under half, and no reason is known for the remainder. This sample has tens of thousands of clones in its table, and around nine tenths of those were observed once. The biggest ten clones account for around 3% of the sample. The time point tag for this specimen amounts to: cycle 4 day 1 (C4D1), after 5 to 7 weeks of nivolumab. Every trial patient had relapsed following autologous stem cell transplantation, and prior brentuximab vedotin exposure was what differed among cohorts A, B and C. The specimen comprised peripheral blood mononuclear cells (PBMCs), sampled before the fourth cycle of nivolumab. All receptors derive from a human donor with classical Hodgkin lymphoma.

V gene TRBV7-9 combines with J gene TRBJ2-5, with 9 positions matching TRBD2. CDR1 is SEHNR and CDR2 is FQNEAQ in the germline V gene (reference sequence). CDR3 size: 15 residues. V lost 4 bases and J lost 3; bases outside the gene matches: 6. The CDR3 sequence: CASSYWTSVKETQYF. The CDR3 region has the DNA TGTGCCAGCAGCTACTGGACTAGCGTAAAAGAGACCCAGTACTTC. The full variable domain, rest sourced from reference TRBV7-9 and TRBJ2-5, is DTGVSQNPRHKITKRGQNVTFRCDPISEHNRLYWYRQTLGQGPEFLTYFQNEAQLEKSRLLSDRFSAERPKGSFSTLEIQRTEQGDSAMYLCASSYWTSVKETQYFGPGTRLLVL.

This chain uses TRBV6-4 with TRBJ1-2; D is uncertain. The CDR3 runs 12 residues. In germline, CDR1 is MRHNA, CDR2 SNTAGT. With 2 bases removed from V and 4 bases from J, the gap between germline ends came to 5 bases. Written as DNA, the CDR3 is TGTGCCAGCAGTGACGGGATCTATGGCTACACCTTC. Translated, it gives CASSDGIYGYTF.